These 10 T cell receptor beta chains were sequenced from one sample in a study of blood T cell repertoires in COVID-19. Profiling relied on immunoSEQ multiplex PCR, and the TCRdb table lists in-frame clones only, not all of them. The sample lists some 240,000 clones; 75% to 90% were seen once. What was sequenced was peripheral blood. The receptors here all came from a woman aged 60-70 years with active or convalescent COVID-19.

The chain recombines TRBV19 with TRBJ1-5; perhaps TRBD1 as D (6 bases). This CDR3 contains 15 residues. CDR1 is LNHDA and CDR2 is SQIVND in the germline V gene (reference sequence). V lost 5 bases to trimming and J lost 3 bases, with 14 bases between them. The DNA for the CDR3 is TGTGCCAGTAGTTCCGAGGGGGTCTTCAATCAGCCCCAGCATTTT. Residues: CASSSEGVFNQPQHF. The variable domain in full, completed from reference TRBV19 and TRBJ1-5, reads DGGITQSPKYLFRKEGQNVTLSCEQNLNHDAMYWYRQDPGQGLRLIYYSQIVNDFQKGDIAEGYSVSREKKESFPLTVTSAQKNPTAFYLCASSSEGVFNQPQHFGDGTRLSIL.

The rearrangement joins TRBV14 to TRBJ1-4, with D hard to call. There are 14 residues in the CDR3. Germline V gene sequence: CDR1 SGHDN, CDR2 FVKESK. Trimming shortened V by 1 base and J by 8 bases, and 11 bases separated the two germline ends. The CDR3 here is CASSQVLTGEKLFF. For the CDR3, the DNA is TGTGCCAGCAGCCAAGTCCTTACCGGGGAAAAACTGTTTTTT.

This chain uses TRBV3-1 (or the pseudogene TRBV3-2) with TRBJ2-1; 9 nucleotides match TRBD2. CDR3 size: 16 residues. In germline, CDR1 is LGHDT, CDR2 YNNKEL (reference sequence). V shed 1 base, J shed 3 bases, and the junction held 4 bases outside the gene matches. CDR3 bases: TGTGCCAGCAGCCAAGGCGGGGGGGCGATCTACAATGAGCAGTTCTTC. This encodes CASSQGGGAIYNEQFF.

Concerning this clone itself: An end of the junction does not agree with germline; a read error may underlie this. The chain links TRBV7-2 to TRBJ1-4; 7 bases match TRBD1. The CDR3 runs to 15 residues. Germline CDR1 SGHTA, CDR2 FQGNSA. The chain's CDR3 is CASSSYRGTTEKLFF. In nucleotides, the CDR3 is TGTGCCAGCAGCTCATACAGGGGCACTACTGAAAAACTGTTTTTT.

The rearrangement joins TRBV2 to TRBJ1-4; no firm D call. The germline V gene encodes CDR1 SNHLY and CDR2 FYNNEI. V dropped 4 bases and J dropped 14 bases, with 20 bases sitting between them. CDR3 length equals 14 residues. Here the CDR3 DNA reads TGTGCCAGCAGTGGGAGTCGTCGGGGAAAAGGTCTGTTTTTT. Its protein product is CASSGSRRGKGLFF.

The J gene is TRBJ1-5, the V gene TRBV15, with 10 bases lining up with TRBD1. The V gene's germline CDR1 is LNHNV and CDR2 YYDKDF (reference sequence). The V gene end was trimmed by 3 bases and the J gene end by 5 bases; junction bases not matched to a gene: 4. The CDR3 contains 15 residues. The CDR3 protein is CATSRRQGAYQPQHF. In nucleotides, the CDR3 is TGTGCCACCAGCAGGAGACAGGGGGCCTATCAGCCCCAGCATTTT. The entire variable domain, with the rest obtained from reference TRBV15 and TRBJ1-5, is as follows: DAMVIQNPRYQVTQFGKPVTLSCSQTLNHNVMYWYQQKSSQAPKLLFHYYDKDFNNEADTPDNFQSRRPNTSFCFLDIRSPGLGDTAMYLCATSRRQGAYQPQHFGDGTRLSIL.

This chain joins TRBV30 and TRBJ2-1, with D unclear. Trimming stripped 4 bases from V and 6 bases from J, with 16 bases between. The CDR3 spans 14 residues. The germline gives CDR1 GTSNPN, CDR2 SVGIG (reference sequence). The CDR3 is CAWTGQLLSNEQFF. The CDR3 DNA is TGTGCCTGGACAGGCCAGCTCTTAAGCAATGAGCAGTTCTTC.

This clone was found once. This rearrangement joins TRBV27 to TRBJ1-2, with 8 bases fitting TRBD1. The junction had 7 bases not matched to a gene; V was cut back by 3 bases and J by 4 bases. There are 15 residues in the CDR3. In germline, CDR1 is MNHEY, CDR2 SMNVEV (reference sequence). Here the CDR3 reads CASSFAQGAPYGYTF. Written as DNA, the CDR3 is TGTGCCAGCAGTTTCGCTCAGGGGGCGCCCTATGGCTACACCTTC.

This clone was counted only a few times. The rearrangement uses TRBV25-1 and TRBJ1-6, with 8 bases fitting TRBD1. The J segment lost 9 bases and the V segment lost 0 bases, leaving 10 bases of the junction unmatched. This CDR3 has 17 amino acids. The germline V gene has CDR1 MGHDK and CDR2 SYGVNS. CDR3 residues: CASSEYGQGGFGSPLHF. The CDR3 coding sequence is TGTGCCAGCAGTGAATACGGACAGGGAGGTTTTGGTTCACCCCTCCACTTT.

CDR3 region: CASRSTDRVYGYTF. In DNA form, the CDR3 reads TGTGCCAGTCGGTCTACCGACAGGGTCTATGGCTACACCTTC. The V gene is TRBV19, the J gene TRBJ1-2; 7 nucleotides agree with TRBD1. V shed 8 bases, J shed 4 bases, and the junction held 10 bases outside the gene matches. The CDR3 extends over 14 amino acids. CDR1 and CDR2 from the germline V gene are LNHDA and SQIVND (reference sequence).